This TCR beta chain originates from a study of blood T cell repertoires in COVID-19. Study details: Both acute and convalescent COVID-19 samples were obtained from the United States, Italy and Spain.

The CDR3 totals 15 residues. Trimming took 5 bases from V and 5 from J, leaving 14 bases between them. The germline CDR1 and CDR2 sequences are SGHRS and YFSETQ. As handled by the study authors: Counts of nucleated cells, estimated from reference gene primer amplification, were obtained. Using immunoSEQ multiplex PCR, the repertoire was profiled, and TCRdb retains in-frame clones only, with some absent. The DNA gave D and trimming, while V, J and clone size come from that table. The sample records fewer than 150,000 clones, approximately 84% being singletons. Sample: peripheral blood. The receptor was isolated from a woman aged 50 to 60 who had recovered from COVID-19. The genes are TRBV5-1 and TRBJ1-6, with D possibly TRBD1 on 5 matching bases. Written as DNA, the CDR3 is TGCGCCAGCAGTTTGAAGGGGCGCGATAATTCACCCCTCCACTTT. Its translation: CASSLKGRDNSPLHF.